A single sample is the source of the 23 T cell receptor beta chains below, sequenced in a study of beta chain features in type 1 diabetes. Findings and limits, study-wide: Type 1 diabetes patients had TCRB CDR3s that were shorter (moderately but significantly so) in all four CD4+ subsets.

Isolated RNA was reverse transcribed in full, so expressed TCRB transcripts were sequenced. Clones were sequenced by immunoSEQ multiplex PCR, and TCRdb holds only the in-frame ones, with some missing. This sample yields about 700,000 clones, of which roughly 12% are seen a single time; 0.02% to 0.025% belongs to the top ten. The antigens for these receptors are not known. Input material: naive CD4+ T cells from blood. These receptor sequences come from a man aged 18 to 29 with type 1 diabetes.

This chain joins TRBV10-3 and TRBJ1-1; possibly TRBD1 for D (6 bases). The CDR3 loop spans 12 amino acids. Germline V gene lookup returns CDR1 ENHRY and CDR2 SYGVKD. V lost 5 bases to trimming and J lost 4 bases, with 8 bases between them. The CDR3 DNA sequence: TGTGCCATCAGTCTAGGGGGCACTGAAGCTTTCTTT. It translates to CAISLGGTEAFF.

The table lists this clone with a few counts. The chain combines TRBV6-1 with TRBJ1-1, with D hard to call. Trimming took off 4 bases at V and 7 bases at J, with 16 bases between the two ends. The CDR3 is made up of 14 amino acids. Germline-derived CDR1 and CDR2 are MNHNS and SASEGT. CDR3 in amino acids: CASSVPRIGSEAFF. The CDR3 nucleotides are TGTGCCAGCAGTGTACCACGGATCGGCAGTGAAGCTTTCTTT.

This clone was seen more than once but under ten times. Other DNA sequences in this specimen translate into the identical CDR3. CDR3 nucleotide sequence: TGCGCCAGCAGCAGTGGACAGGGTGATTCACCCCTCCACTTT. Translation: CASSSGQGDSPLHF. The rearrangement joins TRBV5-1 to TRBJ1-6, with 8 positions matching TRBD1. The CDR3 has 14 residues. V was clipped by 4 bases and J by 8 bases; unmatched bases: 5. The V gene's germline CDR1 is SGHRS and CDR2 YFSETQ.

The V call is TRBV5-1, the J call TRBJ2-2; TRBD1 agrees at 7 bases. Germline assignment: CDR1 SGHRS and CDR2 YFSETQ. The CDR3 is 15 amino acids. With 7 bases clipped from V and 1 base from J, the junction kept 7 bases outside the gene matches. The CDR3 reads CASGPGTENTGELFF. For the CDR3, the DNA is TGCGCCAGCGGCCCCGGGACAGAGAACACCGGGGAGCTGTTTTTT.

The gene calls are TRBV4-1 and TRBJ1-3; tentatively, D is TRBD1 (5 bases). Trimming removed 0 bases at V and 6 bases at J, with 12 bases between. Germline values: CDR1 MGHRA, CDR2 YSYEKL. This CDR3 has 15 amino acids. As DNA, the CDR3 is TGCGCCAGCAGCCAAGATGGTAGGGGCGAAAACACCATATATTTT. This translates into CASSQDGRGENTIYF.

V usage is TRBV18 and J usage is TRBJ2-3; 8 bases align to TRBD1. With V trimmed by 3 bases and J by 1 base, 9 bases remained unmatched. This CDR3 is built from 17 residues. Germline CDR1 reads KGHSH; CDR2 reads LQKENI. This chain's CDR3 is CASSPGTGPMRTDTQYF. Written as DNA, the CDR3 is TGTGCCAGCTCACCCGGGACAGGACCCATGCGCACAGATACGCAGTATTTT.

The chain uses TRBV5-6 and TRBJ2-1; 10 nucleotides align to TRBD1. The V segment lost 0 bases and the J segment 6 bases; nucleotides outside the gene matches: 3. Per germline, CDR1 SGHDT and CDR2 YYEEEE. This CDR3 region has 15 residues. The CDR3 coding sequence is TGTGCCAGCAGCTTGGTCCGGACAGGGGGCAATGAGCAGTTCTTC. Protein: CASSLVRTGGNEQFF.

This chain joins TRBV19 and TRBJ1-2; D call uncertain. The CDR3 covers 14 residues. With 7 bases removed from V and 7 bases from J, the gap between germline ends came to 19 bases. CDR1 LNHDA and CDR2 SQIVND come from the germline V gene (reference sequence). The CDR3 protein is CASNPFEGLPGYTF. Written as DNA, the CDR3 is TGTGCCAGTAACCCCTTTGAAGGCCTGCCTGGCTACACCTTC.

Worth noting for this clone: The sample contains more than one DNA sequence encoding this CDR3. This chain joins TRBV10-3 and TRBJ2-5; weak D call: TRBD2 (6 bases). Germline CDR1 ENHRY, CDR2 SYGVKD. Trimming took off 0 bases at V and 3 bases at J, with 8 bases between the two ends. The CDR3 runs 14 residues. Here the CDR3 DNA reads TGTGCCATCAGTGAGTCCACGGGGGAAGAGACCCAGTACTTC. Encoded protein: CAISESTGEETQYF.

This sequence joins TRBV4-1 and TRBJ1-2; D is ambiguous. Germline CDR1 reads MGHRA; CDR2 reads YSYEKL. The CDR3 sequence is 18 residues long. Deletions cut 5 bases from V and 4 bases from J, with 26 bases between. The CDR3: CASSKKLQGSLQPYGYTF. CDR3 sequence (DNA): TGCGCCAGCAGCAAAAAACTCCAAGGCAGCCTACAACCCTATGGCTACACCTTC.

The chain carries TRBV4-1 and TRBJ1-4; 7 positions match TRBD1. Germline-derived CDR1 and CDR2 are MGHRA and YSYEKL. The CDR3 loop spans 15 amino acids. Trimming took 0 bases from V and 7 from J; bases not matched to a gene: 5. The CDR3 DNA reads TGCGCCAGCAGCCAAGATCAGGGGGACGGTGAAAAACTGTTTTTT. Amino acids: CASSQDQGDGEKLFF.

The chain couples TRBV27 to TRBJ2-1, with D perhaps assigned TRBD1 or TRBD2 (5 bases each). CDR3 size: 14 residues. V dropped 8 bases and J dropped 3 bases, with 14 bases sitting between them. Germline V lookup: CDR1 MNHEY, CDR2 SMNVEV (reference sequence). CDR3 in DNA: TGTGCCAGCGTCTCCAGGGCGGGCTACAATGAGCAGTTCTTC. It is translated as CASVSRAGYNEQFF.

The chain joins TRBV28 to TRBJ1-2; D is possibly TRBD1 (5 bases). The V gene lost 2 bases and the J gene lost 7 bases, with 8 bases spanning the gap. CDR1 is MDHEN and CDR2 is SYDVKM in the germline V gene. The CDR3 is 12 amino acids. The CDR3 protein is CASSLIGGGYTF. CDR3 coding DNA: TGTGCCAGCAGTTTAATCGGGGGTGGCTACACCTTC.

V and J are TRBV6-5 and TRBJ1-2; 8 bases align to TRBD1. This CDR3 has 13 residues. Germline V gives CDR1 MNHEY, CDR2 SVGAGI. V lost 7 bases to trimming and J lost 6 bases; unmatched junction nucleotides: 7. The CDR3 reads CASTQTGDHGYTF. The CDR3 DNA reads TGTGCCAGCACCCAGACAGGGGATCATGGCTACACCTTC.

This clone was seen a handful of times. J is TRBJ2-3 and V is TRBV5-4, with 9 bases that match TRBD1. The CDR3 has 18 residues. Germline CDR1 SGHNT, CDR2 YYREEE (reference sequence). The V gene end was trimmed by 0 bases and the J gene end by 0 bases; junction bases not matched to a gene: 8. This chain's CDR3 is CASSLEGQGGTSTDTQYF. CDR3 DNA: TGTGCCAGCAGCTTGGAGGGACAGGGCGGTACTAGCACAGATACGCAGTATTTT.

This clone was found once. The chain is built from TRBV19 and TRBJ2-7, with 7 bases that match TRBD1. CDR1 is LNHDA and CDR2 is SQIVND in the germline V gene (reference sequence). V lost 5 bases, J lost 0 bases, and 4 bases stayed unmatched. The CDR3 has 14 residues. The CDR3 sequence: CASSRGGLSYEQYF. As DNA, the CDR3 is TGTGCCAGTAGTCGAGGGGGCCTCTCCTACGAGCAGTACTTC.

The chain has TRBV5-6 and TRBJ1-4, with D unclear. Trimming removed 6 bases from V and 0 bases from J, with 18 bases in between. The CDR3 loop spans 17 amino acids. The germline gives CDR1 SGHDT, CDR2 YYEEEE. In nucleotides, the CDR3 is TGTGCCAGCACTAGACTAGCCGATGGGGCAACTAATGAAAAACTGTTTTTT. This encodes CASTRLADGATNEKLFF.

This chain links TRBV7-2 with TRBJ2-3; TRBD1 agrees at 9 bases. Trimming removed 5 bases from V and 2 bases from J; junction bases left unmatched: 8. This CDR3 comprises 16 residues. The V gene's germline CDR1 is SGHTA and CDR2 FQGNSA. The CDR3 nucleotides are TGTGCCAGCAGCCACAATGGACAGGGGAACACAGATACGCAGTATTTT. Amino acids: CASSHNGQGNTDTQYF.

The chain combines TRBV30 with TRBJ1-5, with D uncertain. CDR3 size: 15 residues. Germline CDR1 reads GTSNPN; CDR2 reads SVGIG (reference sequence). Trimming shortened V by 1 base and J by 0 bases, and 10 bases separated the two germline ends. CDR3 coding DNA: TGTGCCTGGAGTGGGCACCCCTTTAGCAATCAGCCCCAGCATTTT. Protein product: CAWSGHPFSNQPQHF.

This clone was observed a handful of times. CDR3 DNA: TGTGCCAGCAGTGACAACAGCCCTCCGGAAGCTTTCTTT. It yields the protein CASSDNSPPEAFF. The chain recombines TRBV25-1 with TRBJ1-1; D gene ambiguous. Germline loops: CDR1 MGHDK, CDR2 SYGVNS. V lost 3 bases and J 8 bases, leaving 13 bases between the germline ends. This CDR3 region has 13 residues.

This chain connects TRBV5-1 to TRBJ2-1, with 10 positions matching TRBD2. J was trimmed by 3 bases and V by 3 bases; bases with no gene match: 12. The length of the CDR3 is 18 residues. Germline CDR1 is SGHRS and CDR2 is YFSETQ. CDR3 region: CASSSRNVLAGHYNEQFF. The CDR3 coding sequence is TGCGCCAGCAGCTCACGCAACGTACTAGCGGGGCACTACAATGAGCAGTTCTTC.

The chain combines TRBV29-1 with TRBJ2-1, with 9 bases that match TRBD1. This CDR3 has 13 residues. With V trimmed by 7 bases and J by 0 bases, 1 base remained unmatched. Germline values: CDR1 SQVTM, CDR2 ANQGSEA. CDR3 in amino acids: CSAGQGSYNEQFF. The CDR3 DNA is TGCAGCGCGGGACAGGGCTCCTACAATGAGCAGTTCTTC.

This chain links TRBV7-9 with TRBJ2-1; 8 bases fit TRBD2. V dropped 5 bases and J dropped 5; count of bases not matched to a gene: 5. From germline, CDR1 is SEHNR and CDR2 FQNEAQ (reference sequence). The CDR3 has 14 residues. The CDR3 DNA reads as TGTGCCAGCAGCCCGGCGGGGGGACACAATGAGCAGTTCTTC. Its protein product is CASSPAGGHNEQFF.